One and the same sample provided the 9 T cell receptor beta chains below, sequenced in a study of cytomegalovirus exposure and HLA in healthy donors. Amplification used 60 Vbeta primers and 13 Jbeta primers. The method was immunoSEQ multiplex PCR; TCRdb's version includes in-frame clones alone and lacks a portion of them. This table holds under 130,000 clones, around four fifths found once. The sequenced sample consisted of PBMCs. The receptor source for this set is a man younger than 40 in good health and CMV-seronegative.

The chain combines TRBV9 with TRBJ2-1; 10 bases are shared with TRBD2. This CDR3 region has 14 residues. The trim removed 3 bases at V and 8 bases at J, leaving 5 bases unmatched. Germline loops: CDR1 SGDLS, CDR2 YYNGEE. The DNA of the CDR3 is TGTGCCAGCAGCGAAGCGGGAGGGCCCTATGAGCAGTTCTTC. It translates to CASSEAGGPYEQFF.

The rearrangement joins TRBV7-9 to TRBJ1-2; a weak D match, TRBD1 (5 bases). The CDR3 contains 12 residues. The germline CDR1 and CDR2 sequences are SEHNR and FQNEAQ (reference sequence). The V and J ends lost 1 base and 5 bases respectively, with 5 bases between them. The CDR3 nucleotides read TGTGCCAGCAGCTTAGAGGGGTATGGCTACACCTTC. This sequence encodes CASSLEGYGYTF.

On this clone: An end of the junction does not agree with germline; a read error may underlie this. The chain carries TRBV7-7 and TRBJ2-3; D gene ambiguous. This CDR3 has 14 amino acids. The germline V gene has CDR1 SSHAT and CDR2 FNYEAQ (reference sequence). The CDR3 nucleotides are TGTGCTAGCAGCTTAGATGGCTCAGGAGATACGCAGTATTTT. Translation gives CASSLDGSGDTQYF.

The chain couples TRBV4-1 to TRBJ1-2; 12 nucleotides align to TRBD1. CDR1 MGHRA and CDR2 YSYEKL come from the germline V gene. The CDR3 totals 14 residues. Trimming removed 4 bases from V and 7 bases from J; junction bases left unmatched: 4. DNA of the CDR3: TGCGCCAGCAGCCCGGGACAGGGGGCGTTTGGCTACACCTTC. Translating it yields CASSPGQGAFGYTF.

The chain couples TRBV5-4 to TRBJ2-2, with TRBD1 matching 9 bases. Germline V CDR1 and CDR2: SGHNT, YYREEE (reference sequence). There are 16 residues in the CDR3. V shed 4 bases and J 3 bases; nucleotides not matched to a gene: 7. The CDR3 DNA sequence: TGTGCCAGCAGCATCGCCGGGACAGGGCACACCGGGGAGCTGTTTTTT. Translated: CASSIAGTGHTGELFF. The complete variable domain, with remaining parts taken from reference TRBV5-4 and TRBJ2-2, reads ETGVTQSPTHLIKTRGQQVTLRCSSQSGHNTVSWYQQALGQGPQFIFQYYREEENGRGNFPPRFSGLQFPNYSSELNVNALELDDSALYLCASSIAGTGHTGELFFGEGSRLTVL.

Comment on this clone: The junction shows a germline mismatch at one end, possibly a read error. The rearrangement links TRBV7-7 to TRBJ2-5; D remains unclear. This CDR3 comprises 14 residues. Per germline, CDR1 SSHAT and CDR2 FNYEAQ (reference sequence). The CDR3 region is CASSLIGRGETQYF. CDR3 DNA sequence: TGTGCTAGCAGCTTAATCGGCAGAGGAGAGACCCAGTACTTC.

The chain links TRBV4-3 to TRBJ2-7, with D possibly being TRBD1 (5 bases). V gave up 0 bases and J gave up 3 bases, with 18 bases separating them. This CDR3 comprises 17 residues. CDR1 and CDR2 from the germline V gene are LGHNA and YSLEER. The CDR3 sequence is CASSQEFTIDSNYEQYF. The CDR3, as DNA: TGCGCCAGCAGCCAAGAGTTCACAATCGACAGCAACTACGAGCAGTACTTC.

The chain carries TRBV6-5 and TRBJ1-4, with 9 nucleotides matching TRBD1. Unmatched junction bases numbered 3, after V lost 0 bases and J lost 4 bases. Looked up from germline, CDR1 is MNHEY and CDR2 is SVGAGI. This CDR3 spans 16 amino acids. The CDR3 sequence: CASSYSTGQGNEKLFF. In nucleotides, the CDR3 is TGTGCCAGCAGTTACTCGACGGGACAGGGTAATGAAAAACTGTTTTTT.

This chain uses TRBV5-4 with TRBJ2-1; 7 positions match TRBD1. Germline assignment: CDR1 SGHNT and CDR2 YYREEE (reference sequence). The trim removed 3 bases at V and 10 bases at J, leaving 7 bases unmatched. The CDR3 has 13 amino acids. CDR3 sequence reads: CASSSGTAQEQFF. CDR3 coding DNA: TGTGCCAGCAGCTCTGGGACAGCCCAGGAGCAGTTCTTC.